The entry below describes one TCR beta chain. Which antigen it targets is not known. No much larger clonotype is one base removed from it; base qualities were not supplied. The sample's time point label, in plain terms: baseline before first vaccination. The vaccinee samples were drawn from two UK trials, COV001 and COV002, one of which was a single-blind randomized controlled phase 2/3 trial testing AZD1222 (ChAdOx1 nCoV-19) in healthy adults. For TCRbeta chain sequencing, PBMC samples from trial participants were taken at day 0 and at day 28 after the second dose. The CDR3 regions of human TCRbeta chains were analyzed by immunosequencing. For the original study's pipeline: Repertoire TCRs were checked for matches against a reference library of SARS-CoV-2-specific TCRs that had been generated using the MIRA antigen-specificity platform. Breadth was defined as the fraction of unique TCRs that were SARS-CoV-2-associated, and depth was defined as the fraction of total T cells that were SARS-CoV-2-associated. Using the MIRA data, each spike-specific TCR was mapped to the spike region that the TCR reacts to and placed in a CD4 or CD8 class. Log10-transformed breadth and depth values were compared by one-way ANOVA with Sidak's multiple comparisons tests. The table was pulled from immuneACCESS by TCRdb, which kept in-frame rearrangements only. Such tables lose some clones; where checked, under half of the loss comes from unresolved V genes, and the rest has no known cause. That table furnishes V, J and clone size, whereas the DNA furnished D and trimming. The sample data list roughly 120,000 clones, and about 85% of these were observed just once. The top ten clones comprise 3.5% to 4.5% of the sample.

This sample was taken from a study of T cell responses to AZD1222 COVID-19 vaccine (dated by TCRdb to about 2021). Broadly, across the study: AZD1222 recipients given second doses at about 4 weeks or at about 12 weeks were pooled, since spike-specific TCR depth and breadth were not found to differ between the two schedules. TCR sequencing was performed for 230 to 250 trial participants, of whom 200 to 220 were given two doses of AZD1222 and around 25 were given two doses of MenACWY control vaccine. Trial participants were enrolled by age into 18-55, 56-69 and 70-plus year subgroups, with roughly 150, 30 and 60 TCR-sequenced participants respectively. Study-level results and caveats: The 56-69-year group was small, and its depth increase did not reach significance, likely because of low power. The vaccine-associated CD4 TCRs covered the entire spike protein, and the dominant responses fell in regions 160-218 and 743-854. Most participants were white British and females outnumbered males, and the authors suggested that clonal diversity may have been underestimated. After two AZD1222 doses, spike-specific TCR breadth and depth were significantly higher than at day 0 and than in MenACWY recipients. Reportedly, close to half of the unique spike-specific TCRs recognized epitopes lying outside the regions that are mutated in the B.1.351 and B.1.1.7 variants. Because no samples from the day 14 peak response were available, repertoires could be characterized only after the peak T cell response. Conclusions about previously exposed vaccinees are limited, since just a handful of AZD1222 recipients were seropositive for SARS-CoV-2 at baseline.

The CDR3 covers 12 residues, taking in both the cysteine and the phenylalanine. Of all the DNA, just the CDR3 is kept, 36 bases in frame from base 1. Reading the germline V gene gives CDR1 SQVTM and CDR2 ANQGSEA. Unmatched junction bases come to 1, with V trimmed by 5 bases and J by 0 bases. This chain is built from TRBV29-1 and TRBJ2-7, with TRBD1 identical over 7 junction bases. Here the sequenced sample was peripheral blood, taken on day 0 of AZD1222 vaccination. The TCR originated in an adult in good health. CDR3 reads: CSVRDSSYEQYF. The DNA reads as follows: TGCAGCGTTCGGGACAGCTCCTACGAGCAGTACTTC.